A single sample gave rise to the 17 T cell receptor beta chains below, sequenced in a study of T cells and Merkel cell carcinoma outcomes. Repertoires were generated with immunoSEQ multiplex PCR, while TCRdb's copy carries only in-frame clones and drops some. This sample has fewer than 25,000 clones, with around 80% found just once. The specimen was tumor tissue from Merkel cell carcinoma. The receptors were gathered from a human donor with Merkel cell carcinoma.

In this sample, this clone turned up a few times. The chain couples TRBV7-2 to TRBJ2-7; 10 bases align to TRBD2. The germline gives CDR1 SGHTA, CDR2 FQGNSA. The CDR3 covers 17 residues. V was pared by 5 bases and J by 3 bases, with 13 bases of the junction left unmatched. CDR3 sequence (DNA): TGTGCCAGCAGCATTTCGAGAAGGCTAGCGGGAGTCTACGAGCAGTACTTC. Translated, it gives CASSISRRLAGVYEQYF.

CDR3 in amino acids: CASSNLPLGETQYF. The CDR3 coding sequence is TGTGCCAGCAGTAACCTCCCGTTGGGAGAGACCCAGTACTTC. The rearrangement links TRBV6-5 to TRBJ2-5; no definite D call. Deletions cut 5 bases from V and 4 bases from J, with 14 bases between. The germline V gene has CDR1 MNHEY and CDR2 SVGAGI. The CDR3 loop spans 14 amino acids.

The chain is built from TRBV28 and TRBJ2-7; D remains unclear. V was clipped by 5 bases and J by 3 bases, with 5 bases between them. This CDR3 is 11 amino acids long. The germline V gene has CDR1 MDHEN and CDR2 SYDVKM. The CDR3 bases are TGTGCCAGCAGTCAAGTCTACGAGCAGTACTTC. Its protein product is CASSQVYEQYF. The full variable domain, rest sourced from reference TRBV28 and TRBJ2-7, is DVKVTQSSRYLVKRTGEKVFLECVQDMDHENMFWYRQDPGLGLRLIYFSYDVKMKEKGDIPEGYSVSREKKERFSLILESASTNQTSMYLCASSQVYEQYFGPGTRLTVT.

About this clone itself: It may be a read error: a sequence one base away is much more abundant. This rearrangement joins TRBV5-4 to TRBJ1-1; no clear D. Per germline, CDR1 SGHNT and CDR2 YYREEE (reference sequence). Between the trimmed V and J ends, which lost 4 bases and 1 base, there was a span of 8 bases. The CDR3 covers 13 residues. Here the CDR3 reads CASSIDGNTEAFF. The CDR3 nucleotides read TGTGCCAGCAGCATTGACGGGAACACTGAAGCTTTCTTT.

The chain recombines TRBV5-8 with TRBJ1-2; TRBD1 might be the D (5 bases). The germline CDR1 and CDR2 sequences are SGHTS and YDEGEE. The V end lost 4 bases, the J end lost 3 bases, and 13 bases lay between the germline ends. The CDR3 contains 14 residues. The CDR3 reads CASSGQRGDYGYTF. The CDR3 DNA reads TGTGCCAGCAGCGGCCAACGGGGGGACTATGGCTACACCTTC.

The rearrangement uses TRBV6-5 and TRBJ2-7; tentatively, D is TRBD1 (5 bases). Germline CDR1 reads MNHEY; CDR2 reads SVGAGI. The CDR3 sequence is 15 residues long. Trimming cost V 8 bases and J 5 bases, with 22 bases left between them. The CDR3, as DNA: TGTGCCAGCCCTCCCCGAAAGGGGTTCGGGCACGAGCAGTACTTC. Amino acid sequence: CASPPRKGFGHEQYF.

The chain links TRBV6-1 to TRBJ1-5; maybe TRBD1 (6 bases). This CDR3 spans 13 amino acids. Germline CDR1 is MNHNS and CDR2 is SASEGT. V was trimmed by 3 bases and J by 9 bases, leaving 12 bases between them. CDR3 DNA: TGTGCCAGCAGTGAGGGACCGACAGGGCCCCAGCATTTT. Encoded protein: CASSEGPTGPQHF.

CDR3 nucleotide sequence: TGTGCCAGCAGTGCGACAGGGGACGCATGGCATTTT. Translating gives CASSATGDAWHF. V gene TRBV6-1 combines with J gene TRBJ1-5; 8 nucleotides align to TRBD1. The trim removed 4 bases at V and 15 bases at J, leaving 8 bases unmatched. Germline values: CDR1 MNHNS, CDR2 SASEGT. There are 12 residues in the CDR3.

The chain combines TRBV19 with TRBJ2-1; a weak D match, TRBD1 (6 bases). Germline V CDR1 and CDR2: LNHDA, SQIVND (reference sequence). Trimming stripped 1 base from V and 7 bases from J, with 8 bases between. CDR3 size: 13 residues. Here the CDR3 DNA reads TGTGCCAGTAGTATAGTGAGGGGGAATGAGCAGTTCTTC. Amino acid sequence: CASSIVRGNEQFF.

The CDR3 region has the DNA TGTGCCAGCAGCCGGGAGTGGGGGTTGAAGGTTGGCTACACCTTC. Its protein product is CASSREWGLKVGYTF. The chain links TRBV5-6 to TRBJ1-2; a weak D match, TRBD1 (5 bases). V lost 4 bases and J lost 7, with 20 bases in between. The germline V gene has CDR1 SGHDT and CDR2 YYEEEE. The CDR3 has 15 residues.

V is TRBV13 and J is TRBJ2-7; 10 positions match TRBD2. Germline assignment: CDR1 PRHDT and CDR2 FYEKMQ (reference sequence). Germline trimming cut 5 bases from V and 5 bases from J; bases unmatched to any gene: 6. This CDR3 contains 14 residues. CDR3 nucleotides: TGTGCCAGCAGCCCCTCAGCGGGAGGGAACGAGCAGTACTTC. It is translated as CASSPSAGGNEQYF.

Here the CDR3 reads CATSRTVGLAKNIQYF. As DNA, the CDR3 is TGTGCCACCAGCAGAACCGTTGGGCTAGCCAAAAACATTCAGTACTTC. V is TRBV15 and J is TRBJ2-4; no clear D gene. Germline CDR1 and CDR2: LNHNV and YYDKDF (reference sequence). This CDR3 has 16 residues. Trimming stripped 2 bases from V and 0 bases from J, with 11 bases between.

J is TRBJ1-2 and V is TRBV20-1, with D uncertain. Trimming shortened V by 6 bases and J by 2 bases, and 7 bases separated the two germline ends. Germline CDR1 reads DFQATT; CDR2 reads SNEGSKA (reference sequence). This CDR3 comprises 11 residues. Here the CDR3 DNA reads TGCAGTGCCCCCTTAAACTATGGCTACACCTTC. It yields the protein CSAPLNYGYTF.

This clone has a single count. The V gene is TRBV15, the J gene TRBJ2-1; D not certain. The germline V gene has CDR1 LNHNV and CDR2 YYDKDF (reference sequence). Trimming took 2 bases from V and 10 from J, leaving 21 bases between them. This CDR3 is built from 16 residues. For the CDR3, the DNA is TGTGCCACCAGCAGAACGACTTTGGGTTGGTTCAACGAGCAGTTCTTC. Protein sequence: CATSRTTLGWFNEQFF.

V is TRBV5-4 and J is TRBJ2-5; the match to TRBD2 covers 12 bases. The germline V gene has CDR1 SGHNT and CDR2 YYREEE (reference sequence). The CDR3 consists of 15 residues. J lost 2 bases, V lost 4 bases, and 3 bases had no gene match. CDR3: CASSRTSGIQETQYF. CDR3 coding DNA: TGTGCCAGCAGCCGGACTAGCGGGATTCAAGAGACCCAGTACTTC. Together with reference TRBV5-4 and TRBJ2-5, the CDR3 gives the full variable domain: ETGVTQSPTHLIKTRGQQVTLRCSSQSGHNTVSWYQQALGQGPQFIFQYYREEENGRGNFPPRFSGLQFPNYSSELNVNALELDDSALYLCASSRTSGIQETQYFGPGTRLLVL.

V is TRBV5-1 and J is TRBJ1-1; 9 bases align to TRBD1. CDR1 and CDR2 from the germline V gene are SGHRS and YFSETQ. V trimming: 0 bases; J trimming: 5 bases; junction bases outside the gene matches: 5. The CDR3 runs to 15 residues. Written as DNA, the CDR3 is TGCGCCAGCAGCTTGGAAGGACAGGGGTTGACTGAAGCTTTCTTT. It is translated as CASSLEGQGLTEAFF.

The chain recombines TRBV4-1 with TRBJ2-7; a possible D gene is TRBD1 (6 bases). Germline loops: CDR1 MGHRA, CDR2 YSYEKL. This CDR3 is built from 16 residues. The V and J ends lost 4 bases and 3 bases respectively, with 19 bases between them. CDR3 residues: CASSPQDSAPIYEQYF. Here the CDR3 DNA reads TGCGCCAGCAGCCCTCAGGACAGCGCCCCAATCTACGAGCAGTACTTC.